This TCR beta chain was sequenced in a study of regulatory T cells in long-lasting Graves disease. Across the whole study: Antithyroid drugs had been taken by newly diagnosed Graves' patients for under 3 months. Study-wide findings and caveats: Thyroid tissue was not sampled; only peripheral blood was.

After removal of 3 bases from V and 4 bases from J, the junction contained 16 bases not matched to a gene. From germline, CDR1 is MDHEN and CDR2 SYDVKM. The CDR3 length is 18 residues. In this sample, this clonotype turned up many times. Its specificity is unknown. Arm-PCR of CDR3 regions with iRepertoire HTBI primers generated TCR beta libraries. TCRdb independently ran MiXCR on the multiplex PCR reads; one entry per CDR3 protein. The table includes 350,000 to 550,000 distinct CDR3 sequences, 16% detected once. The time point here: newly diagnosed GD, antithyroid drugs for less than 3 months. Making the TCR library involved RNA that had been extracted from PBMCs. In addition, the sample was reused for a study of T cells in Graves' hyperthyroidism and ophthalmopathy.

This rearrangement joins TRBV28 to TRBJ2-7; 9 positions agree with TRBD2. The source was peripheral blood mononuclear cells (PBMCs), collected at new diagnosis, from a patient treated with antithyroid drugs. The TCR was taken from a woman aged 18 to 35 with Graves disease. DNA for the CDR3: TGTGCCAGCAGTTTGGAAGGGGGAGGTAGCGGGAGCGGTTACGAGCAGTACTTC. This translates into CASSLEGGGSGSGYEQYF.